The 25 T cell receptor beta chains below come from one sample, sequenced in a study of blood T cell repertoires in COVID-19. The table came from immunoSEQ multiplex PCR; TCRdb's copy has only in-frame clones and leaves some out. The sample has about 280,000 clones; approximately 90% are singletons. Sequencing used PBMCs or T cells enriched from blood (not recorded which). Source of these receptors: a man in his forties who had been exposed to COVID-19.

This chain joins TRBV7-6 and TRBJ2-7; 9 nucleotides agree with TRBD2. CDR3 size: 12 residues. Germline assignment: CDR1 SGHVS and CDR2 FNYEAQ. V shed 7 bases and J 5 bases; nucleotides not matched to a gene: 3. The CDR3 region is CASNSGRDEQYF. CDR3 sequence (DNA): TGTGCCAGCAATAGCGGGAGAGACGAGCAGTACTTC. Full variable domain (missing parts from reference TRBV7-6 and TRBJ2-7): GAGVSQSPRYKVTKRGQDVALRCDPISGHVSLYWYRQALGQGPEFLTYFNYEAQQDKSGLPNDRFSAERPEGSISTLTIQRTEQRDSAMYRCASNSGRDEQYFGPGTRLTVT.

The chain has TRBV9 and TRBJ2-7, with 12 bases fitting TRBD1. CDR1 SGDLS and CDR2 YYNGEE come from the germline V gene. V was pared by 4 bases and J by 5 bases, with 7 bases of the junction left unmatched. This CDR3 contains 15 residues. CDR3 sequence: CASSPRDRGLNEQYF. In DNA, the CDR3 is TGTGCCAGCAGCCCCCGGGACAGGGGGCTGAACGAGCAGTACTTC.

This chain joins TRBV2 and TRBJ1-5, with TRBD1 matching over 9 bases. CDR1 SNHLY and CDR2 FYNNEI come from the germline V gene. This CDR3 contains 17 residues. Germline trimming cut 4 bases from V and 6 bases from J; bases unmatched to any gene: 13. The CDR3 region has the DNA TGTGCCAGCAGTGGGGACAGGGTCGTAATCGGGGGTCAGCCCCAGCATTTT. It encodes CASSGDRVVIGGQPQHF.

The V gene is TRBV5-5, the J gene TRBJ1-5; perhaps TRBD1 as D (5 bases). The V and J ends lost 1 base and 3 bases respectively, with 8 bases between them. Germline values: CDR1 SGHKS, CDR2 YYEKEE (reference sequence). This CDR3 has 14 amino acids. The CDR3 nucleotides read TGTGCCAGCAGCTTGCGGGGGTCCAATCAGCCCCAGCATTTT. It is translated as CASSLRGSNQPQHF.

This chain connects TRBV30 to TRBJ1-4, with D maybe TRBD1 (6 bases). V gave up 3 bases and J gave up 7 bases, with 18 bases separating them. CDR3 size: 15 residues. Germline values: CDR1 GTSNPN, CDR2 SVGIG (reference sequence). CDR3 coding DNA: TGTGCCTGGAGCCTTACAGGGTATAAGGGTGAAAAACTGTTTTTT. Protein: CAWSLTGYKGEKLFF.

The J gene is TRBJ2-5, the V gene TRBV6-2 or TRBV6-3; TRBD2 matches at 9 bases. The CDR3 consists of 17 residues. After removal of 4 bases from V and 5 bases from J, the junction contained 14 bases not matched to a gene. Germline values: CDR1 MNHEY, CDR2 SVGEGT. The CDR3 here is CASSSVLTSGGRETQYF. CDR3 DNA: TGTGCCAGCAGTTCCGTACTGACTAGCGGAGGGAGGGAGACCCAGTACTTC.

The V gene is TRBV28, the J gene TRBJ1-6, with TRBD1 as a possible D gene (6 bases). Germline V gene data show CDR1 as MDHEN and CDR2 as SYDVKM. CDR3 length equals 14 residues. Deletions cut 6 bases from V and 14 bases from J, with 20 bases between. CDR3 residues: CASRTGTSRVSLHF. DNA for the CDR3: TGTGCCAGCAGAACCGGGACATCCCGCGTTTCCCTCCACTTT.

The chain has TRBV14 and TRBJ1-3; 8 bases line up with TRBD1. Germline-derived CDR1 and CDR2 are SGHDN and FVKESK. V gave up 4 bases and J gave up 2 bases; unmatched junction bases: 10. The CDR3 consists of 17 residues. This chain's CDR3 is CASSRGQGMGPGNTIYF. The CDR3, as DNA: TGTGCCAGCAGCCGAGGACAGGGAATGGGACCTGGAAACACCATATATTTT.

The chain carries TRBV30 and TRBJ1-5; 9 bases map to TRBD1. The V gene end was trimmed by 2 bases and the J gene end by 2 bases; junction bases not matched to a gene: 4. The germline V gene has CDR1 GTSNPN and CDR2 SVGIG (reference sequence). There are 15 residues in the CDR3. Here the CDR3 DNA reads TGTGCCTGGAGTCCGGGACAGGGTGGCAATCAGCCCCAGCATTTT. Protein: CAWSPGQGGNQPQHF.

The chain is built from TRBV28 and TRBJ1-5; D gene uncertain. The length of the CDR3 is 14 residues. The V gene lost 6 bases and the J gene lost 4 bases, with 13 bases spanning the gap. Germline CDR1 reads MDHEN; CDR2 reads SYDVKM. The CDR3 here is CASRRQGGNQPQHF. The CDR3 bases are TGTGCCAGCAGACGACAAGGAGGGAATCAGCCCCAGCATTTT.

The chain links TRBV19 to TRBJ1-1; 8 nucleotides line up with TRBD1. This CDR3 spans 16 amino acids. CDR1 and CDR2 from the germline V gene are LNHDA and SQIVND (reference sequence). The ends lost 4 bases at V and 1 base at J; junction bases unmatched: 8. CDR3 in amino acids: CASSRPRQGTNTEAFF. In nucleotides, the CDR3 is TGTGCCAGTAGTAGGCCCCGACAGGGGACGAACACTGAAGCTTTCTTT.

CDR3 nucleotides: TGTGCCAGCAGTAGTCTCTACGAGCAGTACTTC. Translating it yields CASSSLYEQYF. The chain couples TRBV11-2 to TRBJ2-7; D unresolved. The V gene's germline CDR1 is SGHAT and CDR2 FQNNGV. V lost 6 bases and J lost 3, with 6 bases in between. This CDR3 contains 11 residues.

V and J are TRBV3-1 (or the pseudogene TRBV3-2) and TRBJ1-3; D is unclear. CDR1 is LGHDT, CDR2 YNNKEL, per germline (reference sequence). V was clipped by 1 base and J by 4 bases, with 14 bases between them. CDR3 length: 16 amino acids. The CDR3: CASSQVWSYLGNTIYF. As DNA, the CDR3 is TGTGCCAGCAGCCAAGTATGGTCCTACCTAGGAAACACCATATATTTT.

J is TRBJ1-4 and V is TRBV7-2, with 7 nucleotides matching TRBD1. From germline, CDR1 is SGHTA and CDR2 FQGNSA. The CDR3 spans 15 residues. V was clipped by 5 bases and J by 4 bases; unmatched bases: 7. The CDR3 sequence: CASSPDRDDNEKLFF. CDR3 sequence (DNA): TGTGCCAGCAGCCCCGACAGGGATGATAATGAAAAACTGTTTTTT. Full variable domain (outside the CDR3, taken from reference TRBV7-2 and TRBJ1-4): GAGVSQSPSNKVTEKGKDVELRCDPISGHTALYWYRQSLGQGLEFLIYFQGNSAPDKSGLPSDRFSAERTGGSVSTLTIQRTQQEDSAVYLCASSPDRDDNEKLFFGSGTQLSVL.

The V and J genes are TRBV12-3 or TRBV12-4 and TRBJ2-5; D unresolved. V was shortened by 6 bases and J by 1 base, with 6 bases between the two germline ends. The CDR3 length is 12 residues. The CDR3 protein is CASSPGQETQYF. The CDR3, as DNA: TGTGCCAGCAGCCCCGGCCAAGAGACCCAGTACTTC.

As DNA, the CDR3 is TGTGCCAGCAGTTTAGACAGGGTGAGCAATCAGCCCCAGCATTTT. The encoded protein is CASSLDRVSNQPQHF. The chain recombines TRBV27 with TRBJ1-5; 7 nucleotides match TRBD1. The germline V gene has CDR1 MNHEY and CDR2 SMNVEV (reference sequence). The CDR3 loop spans 15 amino acids. V gave up 2 bases and J gave up 1 base; unmatched junction bases: 2.

This chain's CDR3 is CASSLNFRGQGRHNQPQHF. Written as DNA, the CDR3 is TGTGCCAGCAGTTTAAATTTTCGGGGACAGGGGCGGCACAATCAGCCCCAGCATTTT. This chain connects TRBV28 to TRBJ1-5, with 10 bases matching TRBD1. CDR1 and CDR2 from the germline V gene are MDHEN and SYDVKM. This CDR3 has 19 amino acids. After removal of 2 bases from V and 3 bases from J, the junction contained 13 bases not matched to a gene. Filled out from reference TRBV28 and TRBJ1-5, the complete variable domain reads DVKVTQSSRYLVKRTGEKVFLECVQDMDHENMFWYRQDPGLGLRLIYFSYDVKMKEKGDIPEGYSVSREKKERFSLILESASTNQTSMYLCASSLNFRGQGRHNQPQHFGDGTRLSIL.

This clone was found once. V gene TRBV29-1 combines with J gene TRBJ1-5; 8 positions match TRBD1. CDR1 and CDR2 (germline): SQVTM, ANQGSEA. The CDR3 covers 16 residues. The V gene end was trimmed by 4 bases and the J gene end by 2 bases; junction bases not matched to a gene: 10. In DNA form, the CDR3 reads TGCAGCGTTGTTGTCCAGGGGGCGGGAGGCAATCAGCCCCAGCATTTT. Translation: CSVVVQGAGGNQPQHF.

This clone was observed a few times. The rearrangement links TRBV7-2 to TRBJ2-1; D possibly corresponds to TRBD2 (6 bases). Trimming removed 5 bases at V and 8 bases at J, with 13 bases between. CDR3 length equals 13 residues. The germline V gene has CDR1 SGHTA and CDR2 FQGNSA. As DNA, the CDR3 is TGTGCCAGCAGCGCGGGGATAGCAGATGAGCAGTTCTTC. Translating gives CASSAGIADEQFF.

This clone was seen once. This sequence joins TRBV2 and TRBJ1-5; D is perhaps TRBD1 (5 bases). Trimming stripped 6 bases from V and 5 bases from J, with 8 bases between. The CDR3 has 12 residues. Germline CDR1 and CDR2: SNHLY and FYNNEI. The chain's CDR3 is CASRGLDQPQHF. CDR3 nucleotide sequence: TGTGCCAGCAGGGGGCTAGATCAGCCCCAGCATTTT.

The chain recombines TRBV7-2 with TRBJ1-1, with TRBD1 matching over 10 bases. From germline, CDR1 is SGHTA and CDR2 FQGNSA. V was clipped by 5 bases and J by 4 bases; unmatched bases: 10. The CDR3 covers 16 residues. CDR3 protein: CASSDRDRGRSTEAFF. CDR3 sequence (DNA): TGTGCCAGCAGCGACCGGGACAGGGGAAGGAGCACTGAAGCTTTCTTT.

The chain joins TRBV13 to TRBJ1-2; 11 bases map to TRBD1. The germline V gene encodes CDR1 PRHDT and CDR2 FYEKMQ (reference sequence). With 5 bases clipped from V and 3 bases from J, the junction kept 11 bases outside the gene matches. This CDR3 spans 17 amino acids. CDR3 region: CASSIAIGTGGYYGYTF. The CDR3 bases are TGTGCCAGCAGCATTGCCATCGGGACAGGGGGTTACTATGGCTACACCTTC.

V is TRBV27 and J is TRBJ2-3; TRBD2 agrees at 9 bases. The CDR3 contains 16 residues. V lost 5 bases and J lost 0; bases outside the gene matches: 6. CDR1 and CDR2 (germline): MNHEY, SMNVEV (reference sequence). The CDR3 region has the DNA TGTGCCAGCAGTACCGGGACTAGCCCAAGCACAGATACGCAGTATTTT. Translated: CASSTGTSPSTDTQYF.

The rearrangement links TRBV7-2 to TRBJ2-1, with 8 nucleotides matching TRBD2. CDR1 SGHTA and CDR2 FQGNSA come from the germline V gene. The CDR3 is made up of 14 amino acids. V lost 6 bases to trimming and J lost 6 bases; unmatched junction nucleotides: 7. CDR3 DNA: TGTGCCAGCAGTCTGACTAGCGAACCCAATGAGCAGTTCTTC. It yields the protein CASSLTSEPNEQFF.

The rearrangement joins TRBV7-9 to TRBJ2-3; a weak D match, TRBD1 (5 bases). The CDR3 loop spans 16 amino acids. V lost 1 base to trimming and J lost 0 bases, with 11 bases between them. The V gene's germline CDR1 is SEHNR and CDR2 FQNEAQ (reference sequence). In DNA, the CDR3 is TGTGCCAGCAGCTTAGGGGCAGGGTCTAGCACAGATACGCAGTATTTT. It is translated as CASSLGAGSSTDTQYF.